Following are 22 T cell receptor beta chains from one sample sequenced in a study of blood T cell repertoires in COVID-19. Only in-frame clones appear in the TCRdb table, and some are missing; sequencing was by immunoSEQ multiplex PCR. The sample lists 35,000 to 40,000 clones; about 88% were seen once. Sequenced input: peripheral blood. Every receptor here comes from a human donor in a cohort sampled during active COVID-19.

This rearrangement joins TRBV14 to TRBJ1-1; D is ambiguous. The V end was cut by 1 base, the J end by 4 bases, with 7 bases between. CDR1 and CDR2 from the germline V gene are SGHDN and FVKESK. The CDR3 length is 13 residues. CDR3 nucleotides: TGTGCCAGCAGCCAAGGGAGTTTCACTGAAGCTTTCTTT. As protein: CASSQGSFTEAFF.

The chain employs TRBV19 and TRBJ1-5; D not resolved. CDR3 size: 15 residues. Germline CDR1 and CDR2: LNHDA and SQIVND (reference sequence). Trimming took off 6 bases at V and 2 bases at J, with 14 bases between the two ends. As DNA, the CDR3 is TGTGCCAGTAGACCCCAGGCCGTCGGCAATCAGCCCCAGCATTTT. Encoded protein: CASRPQAVGNQPQHF.

CDR3 coding DNA: TGTGCCAGCAGCTTAGACTCGCCCATCGAGGCTTTCTTT. It codes for CASSLDSPIEAFF. This chain connects TRBV7-9 to TRBJ1-1; D not resolved. Germline V lookup: CDR1 SEHNR, CDR2 FQNEAQ (reference sequence). Deletions cut 1 base from V and 11 bases from J, with 14 bases between. This CDR3 has 13 amino acids.

The table lists this clone with a count of one. This chain joins TRBV19 and TRBJ2-3, with 8 bases aligning to TRBD2. The CDR3 contains 16 residues. Germline lookup yields CDR1 LNHDA and CDR2 SQIVND (reference sequence). Losses at the gene ends were 7 bases for V and 0 bases for J; bases not matched to a gene: 9. DNA for the CDR3: TGTGCCAGTACCCCGGGACGGGGGGGAAGCACAGATACGCAGTATTTT. Translation: CASTPGRGGSTDTQYF. The variable domain in full, completed from reference TRBV19 and TRBJ2-3, reads DGGITQSPKYLFRKEGQNVTLSCEQNLNHDAMYWYRQDPGQGLRLIYYSQIVNDFQKGDIAEGYSVSREKKESFPLTVTSAQKNPTAFYLCASTPGRGGSTDTQYFGPGTRLTVL.

The sample holds one count of this clone. J is TRBJ1-2 and V is TRBV5-1; 7 bases line up with TRBD1. Germline V gene data show CDR1 as SGHRS and CDR2 as YFSETQ. The J segment lost 5 bases and the V segment lost 3 bases, leaving 7 bases of the junction unmatched. The CDR3 spans 14 residues. In DNA form, the CDR3 reads TGCGCCAGCAGCTGGGAAACAGGGGTTTATGGCTACACCTTC. It encodes CASSWETGVYGYTF. Filled out from reference TRBV5-1 and TRBJ1-2, the complete variable domain reads KAGVTQTPRYLIKTRGQQVTLSCSPISGHRSVSWYQQTPGQGLQFLFEYFSETQRNKGNFPGRFSGRQFSNSRSEMNVSTLELGDSALYLCASSWETGVYGYTFGSGTRLTVV.

The V call is TRBV6-5, the J call TRBJ1-3; no clear D gene. Germline loops: CDR1 MNHEY, CDR2 SVGAGI. The CDR3 covers 15 residues. With 0 bases removed from V and 1 base from J, the gap between germline ends came to 7 bases. For the CDR3, the DNA is TGTGCCAGCAGTTACTCGATGAGGTCTGGAAACACCATATATTTT. Its translation: CASSYSMRSGNTIYF.

The CDR3 is CASTGPRRGYTF. The CDR3 coding sequence is TGTGCCAGCACCGGGCCGCGGAGGGGCTACACCTTC. This chain connects TRBV25-1 to TRBJ1-2; unclear D gene. Germline V gene lookup returns CDR1 MGHDK and CDR2 SYGVNS. Deletions cut 7 bases from V and 8 bases from J, with 14 bases between. The CDR3 covers 12 residues.

The rearrangement links TRBV9 to TRBJ1-4; tentative D call: TRBD1 (6 bases). V gave up 4 bases and J gave up 7 bases, with 17 bases separating them. Germline V gene lookup returns CDR1 SGDLS and CDR2 YYNGEE. There are 15 residues in the CDR3. The CDR3 DNA sequence: TGTGCCAGCAGCCCTCGGGGGGGCGACAGTGAAAAACTGTTTTTT. It encodes CASSPRGGDSEKLFF.

This chain joins TRBV19 and TRBJ2-2, with D possibly being TRBD1 (5 bases). The CDR3 totals 15 residues. Germline lookup yields CDR1 LNHDA and CDR2 SQIVND (reference sequence). V lost 4 bases, J lost 0 bases, and 9 bases lay in between. CDR3 sequence reads: CASSKRQTNTGELFF. The CDR3 bases are TGTGCCAGTAGTAAGAGACAGACGAACACCGGGGAGCTGTTTTTT.

The V and J genes are TRBV11-3 and TRBJ2-1; no firm D call. There are 15 residues in the CDR3. With 5 bases removed from V and 0 bases from J, the gap between germline ends came to 11 bases. Germline CDR1 is SGHNT and CDR2 is YENEEA. The CDR3 here is CASSRSRGSYNEQFF. Here the CDR3 DNA reads TGTGCCAGCAGCCGGAGCAGAGGCTCCTACAATGAGCAGTTCTTC. Full variable domain (remainder filled in from reference TRBV11-3 and TRBJ2-1): EAGVVQSPRYKIIEKKQPVAFWCNPISGHNTLYWYLQNLGQGPELLIRYENEEAVDDSQLPKDRFSAERLKGVDSTLKIQPAELGDSAVYLCASSRSRGSYNEQFFGPGTRLTVL.

The V gene is TRBV6-1, the J gene TRBJ1-5; TRBD1 matches at 8 bases. CDR3 length: 15 residues. Germline lookup yields CDR1 MNHNS and CDR2 SASEGT. V gave up 2 bases and J gave up 0 bases; unmatched junction bases: 0. In nucleotides, the CDR3 is TGTGCCAGCAGTGAAACAGGGGGTAGCAATCAGCCCCAGCATTTT. Translated: CASSETGGSNQPQHF.

Only a few counts were recorded for this clone. The rearrangement joins TRBV19 to TRBJ1-4; D is perhaps TRBD1 (5 bases). This CDR3 has 15 residues. Trimming removed 5 bases from V and 3 bases from J, with 13 bases in between. The germline CDR1 and CDR2 sequences are LNHDA and SQIVND (reference sequence). Here the CDR3 DNA reads TGTGCCAGTAGTGCGGGGGTAGGGTCTAATGAAAAACTGTTTTTT. This encodes CASSAGVGSNEKLFF.

The genes are TRBV4-2 and TRBJ2-5; maybe TRBD2 (7 bases). The germline V and J ends were trimmed by 1 base and 2 bases, with 23 bases remaining between them. CDR3 length equals 19 residues. Germline V gene data show CDR1 as LGHNA and CDR2 as YNFKEQ. Here the CDR3 DNA reads TGTGCCAGCAGCCAAGCCCTAAGCCGCGCGGGGGCTATTCAAGAGACCCAGTACTTC. Its protein product is CASSQALSRAGAIQETQYF.

This clone was seen just once. V gene TRBV7-9 combines with J gene TRBJ2-3; 11 nucleotides align to TRBD2. V lost 5 bases to trimming and J lost 1 base; unmatched junction nucleotides: 5. This CDR3 spans 16 amino acids. Germline loops: CDR1 SEHNR, CDR2 FQNEAQ (reference sequence). The CDR3 coding sequence is TGTGCCAGCAGCGTCCAGGGACTAGCGGGCACAGATACGCAGTATTTT. This translates into CASSVQGLAGTDTQYF.

The genes are TRBV5-1 and TRBJ1-4; TRBD1 matches 10 bases. The trim removed 3 bases at V and 7 bases at J, leaving 3 bases unmatched. This CDR3 has 14 residues. Germline V CDR1 and CDR2: SGHRS, YFSETQ. The CDR3 DNA is TGCGCCAGCAGCTCCGGGACAGGGGTTGAAAAACTGTTTTTT. This sequence encodes CASSSGTGVEKLFF.

J is TRBJ2-7 and V is TRBV14, with 8 nucleotides matching TRBD1. The CDR3 loop spans 14 amino acids. The V segment lost 8 bases and the J segment 5 bases; nucleotides outside the gene matches: 11. CDR1 is SGHDN, CDR2 FVKESK, per germline. CDR3 in amino acids: CASSLGGQGHEQYF. For the CDR3, the DNA is TGTGCCAGCTCTTTGGGAGGACAGGGCCACGAGCAGTACTTC.

The chain joins TRBV2 to TRBJ2-1; TRBD2 aligns across 8 bases. Unmatched junction bases numbered 12, after V lost 5 bases and J lost 9 bases. The CDR3 length is 15 residues. From germline, CDR1 is SNHLY and CDR2 FYNNEI. CDR3 coding DNA: TGTGCCAGCAGTCTCCCCGGGACTAGATTAAGTGAGCAGTTCTTC. Translating gives CASSLPGTRLSEQFF.

This rearrangement joins TRBV9 to TRBJ1-3; D uncertain. The CDR3 totals 17 residues. Trimming took 0 bases from V and 0 from J, leaving 13 bases between them. Germline values: CDR1 SGDLS, CDR2 YYNGEE. CDR3 in amino acids: CASSVGGVANSGNTIYF. For the CDR3, the DNA is TGTGCCAGCAGCGTAGGCGGCGTCGCTAACTCTGGAAACACCATATATTTT.

A single count supports this clone. The chain joins TRBV29-1 to TRBJ1-4, with 12 bases lining up with TRBD1. This CDR3 contains 14 residues. V shed 3 bases and J 9 bases; nucleotides not matched to a gene: 5. Germline V CDR1 and CDR2: SQVTM, ANQGSEA. The CDR3 reads CSVDTGTGGKKLFF. The DNA of the CDR3 is TGCAGCGTTGATACCGGGACAGGGGGCAAAAAACTGTTTTTT. Looking up the rest from reference TRBV29-1 and TRBJ1-4 gives the full variable domain: SAVISQKPSRDICQRGTSLTIQCQVDSQVTMMFWYRQQPGQSLTLIATANQGSEATYESGFVIDKFPISRPNLTFSTLTVSNMSPEDSSIYLCSVDTGTGGKKLFFGSGTQLSVL.

This CDR3 reads CASKLGGGGASGTGELFF. Here the CDR3 DNA reads TGCGCCAGCAAGCTAGGGGGCGGGGGGGCCTCGGGCACCGGGGAGCTGTTTTTT. The chain couples TRBV10-2 to TRBJ2-2, with 9 bases matching TRBD2. V was pared by 7 bases and J by 4 bases, with 16 bases of the junction left unmatched. The CDR3 extends over 18 amino acids. CDR1 is WSHSY and CDR2 is SAAADI in the germline V gene.

The table lists this clone with a count of one. The CDR3 loop is CASRGEGETQYF. The CDR3 DNA reads as TGTGCCAGCAGGGGGGAGGGGGAGACCCAGTACTTC. The chain links TRBV2 to TRBJ2-5; 7 bases map to TRBD2. Germline V CDR1 and CDR2: SNHLY, FYNNEI. The CDR3 runs to 12 residues. The ends lost 6 bases at V and 5 bases at J; junction bases unmatched: 3.

There are a few counts of this clone. The genes are TRBV5-1 and TRBJ2-1; TRBD2 agrees at 9 bases. This CDR3 region has 16 residues. Germline assignment: CDR1 SGHRS and CDR2 YFSETQ. The V gene end was trimmed by 4 bases and the J gene end by 6 bases; junction bases not matched to a gene: 11. The CDR3 loop reads CASSLARGGSLNEQFF. As DNA, the CDR3 is TGCGCCAGCAGCCTGGCGCGGGGGGGCTCTCTCAATGAGCAGTTCTTC.